The present T cell receptor (beta chain) was sequenced within a study of OX40 agonist ivuxolimab in advanced cancers. On the study more broadly: Patients in the trial were receiving intravenous ivuxolimab every 2 weeks, at doses of 0.01 to 10 mg/kg. From about 23 to 85 years was the age range, with a mean of approximately 58 years, and around 84% were male.

Using immunoSEQ multiplex PCR, the repertoire was profiled, and TCRdb retains in-frame clones only, with some absent. Among about 70,000 clones listed, roughly 80% were seen once. Study-wide results and caveats: Both blood CD4+ and CD8+ T cells showed clonal growth by week 6 at 0.1 to 3.0 mg/kg.

Blood sampling was done at baseline, cycle 4 day 1, and cycle 7 day 1. Worth noting for this clone: Its target is not known.

CDR3 length: 15 amino acids. The germline gives CDR1 SNHLY, CDR2 FYNNEI. The trim removed 4 bases at V and 7 bases at J, leaving 6 bases unmatched. This sequence was found in an adult with an advanced solid tumor such as melanoma, head and neck, liver or kidney cancer. This chain uses TRBV2 with TRBJ2-1; 11 bases fit TRBD2. The sample was CD4+ or CD8+ T cells sorted from blood, taken in a trial of the OX40 agonist ivuxolimab. The CDR3 sequence: CASSGGSGGVNEQFF. The DNA for the CDR3 is TGTGCCAGCAGTGGAGGTAGCGGGGGGGTGAATGAGCAGTTCTTC.